The 28 T cell receptor beta chains in this list originate from one sample, sequenced in a study of blood T cell repertoires in COVID-19. Clones were read by immunoSEQ multiplex PCR, and TCRdb kept only the in-frame ones, dropping some. The profile covers about 380,000 clones, with 90% appearing a single time and 6.5% to 8% taken by the ten largest. The sample comprised peripheral blood. These receptors were taken from a man aged 18 to 30 with active or convalescent COVID-19.

About this clone itself: Mismatch with germline at one junction end may stem from a read error. The same CDR3 is also encoded by other DNA sequences in this sample. This chain uses TRBV28 with TRBJ2-6; weak D call: TRBD1 (5 bases). Germline loops: CDR1 MDHEN, CDR2 SYDVKM. The CDR3 runs to 13 residues. CDR3 DNA sequence: TGTGCCAGTTTAAGCTCTGGGGCCAACGTGCTGACTTTC. It encodes CASLSSGANVLTF.

The rearrangement uses TRBV28 and TRBJ2-7; D perhaps matches TRBD1 (6 bases). V was trimmed by 6 bases and J by 3 bases, leaving 15 bases between them. CDR3 length equals 14 residues. Per germline, CDR1 MDHEN and CDR2 SYDVKM. The CDR3 loop reads CASSSGQYDYEQYF. In nucleotides, the CDR3 is TGTGCCAGCAGCAGCGGACAGTATGACTACGAGCAGTACTTC.

The chain recombines TRBV28 with TRBJ1-2; TRBD1 agrees at 10 bases. This CDR3 spans 14 amino acids. Trimming cost V 7 bases and J 7 bases; bases outside gene matches: 9. Germline V gene lookup returns CDR1 MDHEN and CDR2 SYDVKM. CDR3 loop: CASNAGQGVGGYTF. CDR3 DNA sequence: TGTGCCAGCAACGCCGGACAGGGGGTTGGTGGCTACACCTTC.

The rearrangement uses TRBV5-1 and TRBJ1-4, with a tentative D call TRBD1 (6 bases). Trimming removed 2 bases at V and 8 bases at J, with 13 bases between. There are 14 residues in the CDR3. Per the germline V gene, CDR1 is SGHRS and CDR2 is YFSETQ. In nucleotides, the CDR3 is TGCGCCAGCAGCTTACAGGGTTTAGAGGAAAAACTGTTTTTT. Translation: CASSLQGLEEKLFF.

J is TRBJ1-2 and V is TRBV6-5, with TRBD1 identical over 9 bases. Trimming removed 7 bases from V and 6 bases from J; junction bases left unmatched: 6. The germline CDR1 and CDR2 sequences are MNHEY and SVGAGI. The CDR3 is made up of 13 amino acids. The CDR3 loop reads CASIRGQGHGYTF. CDR3 sequence (DNA): TGTGCCAGCATCCGGGGACAGGGTCATGGCTACACCTTC.

On this clone: A much larger clone differs by one base, so this may be a read error. CDR3 bases: TGTGCCAGCAGCGGACAGGGGAACACTGAAGCTTTCTTT. It encodes CASSGQGNTEAFF. The chain has TRBV9 and TRBJ1-1; 7 positions match TRBD1. V lost 3 bases and J lost 1; bases outside the gene matches: 0. CDR1 is SGDLS and CDR2 is YYNGEE in the germline V gene. The CDR3 spans 13 residues.

Points on this clone: This sample includes further DNA sequences coding for the same CDR3. The chain joins TRBV28 to TRBJ2-2; no clear D gene. The CDR3 is 12 residues long. Germline values: CDR1 MDHEN, CDR2 SYDVKM. The V end was cut by 5 bases, the J end by 4 bases, with 5 bases between. The CDR3 reads CASSLSTGELFF. CDR3 sequence (DNA): TGTGCCAGCAGTCTCTCCACCGGGGAGCTGTTTTTT.

This clone was detected once. The chain joins TRBV7-2 to TRBJ1-1; D is perhaps TRBD1 (5 bases). Germline V gene data show CDR1 as SGHTA and CDR2 as FQGNSA. V lost 5 bases and J 4 bases, leaving 11 bases between the germline ends. The CDR3 loop spans 13 amino acids. The CDR3 nucleotides read TGTGCCAGCAGCCAGGGTAGGGTCACTGAAGCTTTCTTT. Translated, it gives CASSQGRVTEAFF.

This chain connects TRBV5-1 to TRBJ2-7; a possible D gene is TRBD2 (5 bases). Germline lookup yields CDR1 SGHRS and CDR2 YFSETQ. V gave up 4 bases and J gave up 3 bases, with 17 bases separating them. This CDR3 has 15 residues. The DNA for the CDR3 is TGCGCCAGCAGCACCGGGCCCCGAGAGGGCTACGAGCAGTACTTC. Translation gives CASSTGPREGYEQYF.

The V call is TRBV7-9, the J call TRBJ2-7; D gene uncertain. The CDR3 contains 14 residues. V was pared by 1 base and J by 6 bases, with 13 bases between. Germline V gene data show CDR1 as SEHNR and CDR2 as FQNEAQ (reference sequence). The CDR3 DNA sequence: TGTGCCAGCAGCTTAGGACTGATCCCTGCCGAGCAGTACTTC. This sequence encodes CASSLGLIPAEQYF.

The chain recombines TRBV4-1 with TRBJ2-6; no clear D gene. The CDR3 has 18 amino acids. V was shortened by 0 bases and J by 0 bases, with 12 bases between the two germline ends. CDR1 and CDR2 from the germline V gene are MGHRA and YSYEKL. The DNA for the CDR3 is TGCGCCAGCAGCCAAGATGAGACATGGGTCTCTGGGGCCAACGTCCTGACTTTC. As protein: CASSQDETWVSGANVLTF.

The chain uses TRBV4-1 and TRBJ2-3, with D possibly being TRBD1 (6 bases). Trimming pared 1 base from V and 2 bases from J, leaving 10 bases between. CDR1 and CDR2 from the germline V gene are MGHRA and YSYEKL. CDR3 length: 15 residues. The CDR3 region is CASSQVGGTTDTQYF. The DNA of the CDR3 is TGCGCCAGCAGCCAAGTAGGGGGAACCACAGATACGCAGTATTTT.

The chain joins TRBV7-2 to TRBJ2-1; perhaps TRBD2 as D (7 bases). Germline values: CDR1 SGHTA, CDR2 FQGNSA. V was cut by 5 bases and J by 7 bases, with 18 bases left in between. CDR3 length equals 15 residues. CDR3 region: CASSPGGTPGNEQFF. Here the CDR3 DNA reads TGTGCCAGCAGCCCCGGGGGGACACCGGGGAATGAGCAGTTCTTC. The full variable domain, its missing parts supplied by reference TRBV7-2 and TRBJ2-1, is GAGVSQSPSNKVTEKGKDVELRCDPISGHTALYWYRQSLGQGLEFLIYFQGNSAPDKSGLPSDRFSAERTGGSVSTLTIQRTQQEDSAVYLCASSPGGTPGNEQFFGPGTRLTVL.

This chain connects TRBV4-2 to TRBJ2-5; 11 nucleotides line up with TRBD2. The germline gives CDR1 LGHNA, CDR2 YNFKEQ. The CDR3 covers 17 residues. J gave up 5 bases and V 1 base, and 9 bases lay outside the gene matches. The CDR3 spells CASSQGYSGGAVETQYF. In DNA, the CDR3 is TGTGCCAGCAGCCAAGGTTATAGCGGGGGGGCCGTTGAGACCCAGTACTTC.

This rearrangement joins TRBV9 to TRBJ1-6, with D possibly being TRBD1 (5 bases). With 4 bases removed from V and 11 bases from J, the gap between germline ends came to 19 bases. The germline CDR1 and CDR2 sequences are SGDLS and YYNGEE. This CDR3 spans 15 amino acids. The DNA for the CDR3 is TGTGCCAGCAGCCCCGGGAGGAGGGGATCTACACCCCTCCACTTT. Protein sequence: CASSPGRRGSTPLHF.

The rearrangement links TRBV5-1 to TRBJ2-7, with 9 bases fitting TRBD2. This CDR3 has 15 amino acids. CDR1 and CDR2 from the germline V gene are SGHRS and YFSETQ. The trim removed 2 bases at V and 4 bases at J, leaving 7 bases unmatched. DNA of the CDR3: TGCGCCAGCAGCTTAAATGCAGCGGGAGGTTACGAGCAGTACTTC. Translating gives CASSLNAAGGYEQYF. Filled out from reference TRBV5-1 and TRBJ2-7, the complete variable domain reads KAGVTQTPRYLIKTRGQQVTLSCSPISGHRSVSWYQQTPGQGLQFLFEYFSETQRNKGNFPGRFSGRQFSNSRSEMNVSTLELGDSALYLCASSLNAAGGYEQYFGPGTRLTVT.

V usage is TRBV27 and J usage is TRBJ1-5, with a weak D call TRBD1 (5 bases). Trimming stripped 3 bases from V and 6 bases from J, with 15 bases between. The germline gives CDR1 MNHEY, CDR2 SMNVEV (reference sequence). The CDR3 totals 15 residues. CDR3 region: CASSFGRGGGQPQHF. The DNA of the CDR3 is TGTGCCAGCAGTTTTGGGAGGGGAGGAGGTCAGCCCCAGCATTTT.

The chain carries TRBV2 and TRBJ2-7; 11 bases are a match to TRBD1. This CDR3 spans 16 amino acids. The V segment lost 3 bases and the J segment 1 base; nucleotides outside the gene matches: 5. Germline V gene sequence: CDR1 SNHLY, CDR2 FYNNEI. Written as DNA, the CDR3 is TGTGCCAGCAGTGACTACGGGACAGGGGGTTCCTACGAGCAGTACTTC. Protein sequence: CASSDYGTGGSYEQYF.

The chain combines TRBV18 with TRBJ1-4, with TRBD1 matching 8 bases. The CDR3 sequence is 20 residues long. Trimming cost V 3 bases and J 0 bases; bases outside gene matches: 15. Looked up from germline, CDR1 is KGHSH and CDR2 is LQKENI. CDR3 amino acids: CASSPRRQGPAQATNEKLFF. The CDR3 coding sequence is TGTGCCAGCTCACCCCGTAGACAGGGGCCGGCTCAAGCAACTAATGAAAAACTGTTTTTT.

This clone is a singleton in its sample. The chain combines TRBV4-1 with TRBJ2-3, with 10 bases identical to TRBD2. The V segment lost 4 bases and the J segment 1 base; nucleotides outside the gene matches: 11. In germline, CDR1 is MGHRA, CDR2 YSYEKL. The CDR3 spans 18 residues. The CDR3 DNA reads as TGCGCCAGCAGCCTGGGGAAGCGGGGGGGCGTTGGCACAGATACGCAGTATTTT. Its protein product is CASSLGKRGGVGTDTQYF.

The chain recombines TRBV7-3 with TRBJ1-2; no definite D call. This CDR3 region has 14 residues. The ends were cut back, 5 bases at V and 4 bases at J, with 14 bases in the middle. From germline, CDR1 is SGHTA and CDR2 FQGTGA. This chain's CDR3 is CASSVEGGLYGYTF. DNA of the CDR3: TGTGCCAGCAGCGTAGAGGGCGGACTCTATGGCTACACCTTC.

The V gene is TRBV28, the J gene TRBJ2-7; 7 bases map to TRBD1. This CDR3 is built from 14 residues. Losses at the gene ends were 7 bases for V and 0 bases for J; bases not matched to a gene: 6. The germline CDR1 and CDR2 sequences are MDHEN and SYDVKM. The CDR3 is CASKRQGSSYEQYF. The CDR3 DNA is TGTGCCAGCAAAAGACAGGGTAGCTCCTACGAGCAGTACTTC. Complete variable domain (other parts from reference TRBV28 and TRBJ2-7): DVKVTQSSRYLVKRTGEKVFLECVQDMDHENMFWYRQDPGLGLRLIYFSYDVKMKEKGDIPEGYSVSREKKERFSLILESASTNQTSMYLCASKRQGSSYEQYFGPGTRLTVT.

The chain is built from TRBV7-3 and TRBJ1-1, with TRBD1 identical over 8 bases. V dropped 9 bases and J dropped 1; count of bases not matched to a gene: 7. This CDR3 comprises 14 residues. In germline, CDR1 is SGHTA, CDR2 FQGTGA. The CDR3 here is CASRQGRANTEAFF. CDR3 bases: TGTGCCAGTCGACAGGGGCGGGCGAACACTGAAGCTTTCTTT.

The V gene is TRBV19, the J gene TRBJ1-3; 9 bases line up with TRBD1. There are 14 residues in the CDR3. The V gene end was trimmed by 8 bases and the J gene end by 0 bases; junction bases not matched to a gene: 2. Germline V gene lookup returns CDR1 LNHDA and CDR2 SQIVND (reference sequence). The DNA of the CDR3 is TGTGCCAGTGGGACAGGGTTCTCTGGAAACACCATATATTTT. Amino acid sequence: CASGTGFSGNTIYF.

The chain links TRBV18 to TRBJ1-5; D is perhaps TRBD1 (5 bases). Trimming removed 2 bases from V and 2 bases from J, with 7 bases in between. CDR1 is KGHSH, CDR2 LQKENI, per germline. The CDR3 runs 14 residues. CDR3 nucleotide sequence: TGTGCCAGCTCACCAATAGGGGGCAATCAGCCCCAGCATTTT. It is translated as CASSPIGGNQPQHF.

The rearrangement joins TRBV19 to TRBJ1-4; 7 bases fit TRBD1. The junction had 6 bases not matched to a gene; V was cut back by 7 bases and J by 4 bases. The CDR3 runs 14 residues. Germline lookup yields CDR1 LNHDA and CDR2 SQIVND (reference sequence). For the CDR3, the DNA is TGTGCCAGTAACACGGGACAGCTTAATGAAAAACTGTTTTTT. The encoded protein is CASNTGQLNEKLFF.

The genes are TRBV5-1 and TRBJ2-7, with D perhaps matching TRBD1 (6 bases). This CDR3 region has 15 residues. V gave up 4 bases and J gave up 0 bases, with 14 bases separating them. Germline lookup yields CDR1 SGHRS and CDR2 YFSETQ. The CDR3 region is CASSVTGLSSYEQYF. The DNA for the CDR3 is TGCGCCAGCAGCGTGACAGGACTGAGCTCCTACGAGCAGTACTTC.

As regards this clone: The same CDR3 is also encoded by other DNA sequences in this sample. This chain's CDR3 is CASSRDRIYGYTF. The CDR3 bases are TGTGCCAGTAGTAGGGACAGGATTTATGGCTACACCTTC. The chain couples TRBV19 to TRBJ1-2, with 8 bases identical to TRBD1. The V gene's germline CDR1 is LNHDA and CDR2 SQIVND (reference sequence). V lost 4 bases to trimming and J lost 5 bases; unmatched junction nucleotides: 3. The CDR3 is made up of 13 amino acids.